The next 9 T cell receptor beta chains were all read from a single sample in a study of metastatic and nonmetastatic thyroid tumors (TCRdb year 2020). None of the patients had been given any treatment before thyroid surgery. Libraries were constructed by PCR. Sequencing used an Illumina HiSeq 4000. TCRdb took the public reads, trimmed them with fastp at Q25, ran MiXCR for clone calling and kept in-frame beta chains. The sample records thousands of clones, roughly 32% of which are singletons. Roughly 19% of the sample comes from the top ten. Sequencing was performed on adjacent normal tissue. The receptors originated from a female donor with papillary thyroid cancer or a benign thyroid nodule (not recorded which). Some clones in this sample may be carry-over from other donors' samples.

The rearrangement joins TRBV19 to TRBJ2-1; 11 bases are a match to TRBD2. The junction had 0 bases not matched to a gene; V was cut back by 5 bases and J by 6 bases. Germline-derived CDR1 and CDR2 are LNHDA and SQIVND (reference sequence). The CDR3 has 13 residues. The CDR3 region has the DNA TGTGCCAGTAGTCTAGCGGGAGGCAATGAGCAGTTCTTC. Translating it yields CASSLAGGNEQFF.

The chain is built from TRBV12-3 or TRBV12-4 and TRBJ2-7, with 7 bases lining up with TRBD1. CDR3 size: 13 residues. The junction had 7 bases not matched to a gene; V was cut back by 6 bases and J by 5 bases. CDR3 loop: CASRGSTGHEQYF. As DNA, the CDR3 is TGTGCCAGCAGGGGATCGACAGGGCACGAGCAGTACTTC.

The chain couples TRBV11-2 to TRBJ1-4; D remains ambiguous. The germline V and J ends were trimmed by 5 bases and 6 bases, with 13 bases remaining between them. This CDR3 region has 14 residues. Germline-derived CDR1 and CDR2 are SGHAT and FQNNGV. CDR3 in amino acids: CASSPLHWHEKLFF. The CDR3 DNA reads TGTGCCAGCAGCCCCCTCCACTGGCATGAAAAACTGTTTTTT.

The chain recombines TRBV4-1 with TRBJ2-6; 10 bases map to TRBD1. The junction had 5 bases not matched to a gene; V was cut back by 1 base and J by 2 bases. Germline V gene data show CDR1 as MGHRA and CDR2 as YSYEKL. The CDR3 length is 18 residues. CDR3 loop: CASSQAGTGAPGANVLTF. CDR3 coding DNA: TGCGCCAGCAGCCAAGCCGGGACAGGGGCTCCTGGGGCCAACGTCCTGACTTTC.

This clone was observed a handful of times. The rearrangement joins TRBV30 to TRBJ1-1, with a possible D match to TRBD1 (6 bases). Germline CDR1 reads GTSNPN; CDR2 reads SVGIG (reference sequence). The CDR3 length is 12 residues. Trimming removed 7 bases at V and 0 bases at J, with 9 bases between. CDR3 bases: TGTGCCTCAGGGACACTGAACACTGAAGCTTTCTTT. This translates into CASGTLNTEAFF.

A few counts support this clone. This chain joins TRBV15 and TRBJ1-6; no clear D gene. Per germline, CDR1 LNHNV and CDR2 YYDKDF (reference sequence). This CDR3 is built from 14 residues. Trimming removed 1 base from V and 5 bases from J, with 6 bases in between. CDR3 loop: CATSRAGNNSPLHF. Written as DNA, the CDR3 is TGTGCCACCAGCAGAGCAGGAAATAATTCACCCCTCCACTTT. The variable domain in full, with the rest retrieved from reference TRBV15 and TRBJ1-6, is DAMVIQNPRYQVTQFGKPVTLSCSQTLNHNVMYWYQQKSSQAPKLLFHYYDKDFNNEADTPDNFQSRRPNTSFCFLDIRSPGLGDTAMYLCATSRAGNNSPLHFGNGTRLTVT.

The CDR3 DNA sequence: TGTGCCAGCAGTACGGCCTTGGGTACGCAGTATTTT. Translated: CASSTALGTQYF. This sequence joins TRBV6-2 or TRBV6-3 and TRBJ2-3; D not certain. There are 12 residues in the CDR3. The V end lost 5 bases, the J end lost 8 bases, and 11 bases lay between the germline ends. Germline CDR1 is MNHEY and CDR2 is SVGEGT.

In DNA, the CDR3 is TGTGCCAGCAGTGAAATCGGGGGTGAGACCCAGTACTTC. Protein product: CASSEIGGETQYF. This rearrangement joins TRBV6-1 to TRBJ2-5; D is possibly TRBD2 (6 bases). V lost 2 bases and J lost 5, with 9 bases in between. Germline V lookup: CDR1 MNHNS, CDR2 SASEGT. The CDR3 runs 13 residues.

This clone was found a few times. This chain joins TRBV27 and TRBJ1-2; 8 bases fit TRBD1. Germline assignment: CDR1 MNHEY and CDR2 SMNVEV (reference sequence). The CDR3 is made up of 13 amino acids. Germline trimming cut 0 bases from V and 8 bases from J; bases unmatched to any gene: 2. The CDR3 region has the DNA TGTGCCAGCAGTTTATCGGACAGGGTAGGCTACACCTTC. It codes for CASSLSDRVGYTF.